These 28 T cell receptor beta chains came from one sample sequenced in a study of T cells in Graves' hyperthyroidism and ophthalmopathy. Template material for amplifying TCR beta CDR3 regions consisted of RNA transcripts. First-round RT-PCR of the TCR CDR3 relied on the HTBI primer set. One entry per CDR3 protein, called by TCRdb with MiXCR from the multiplex PCR reads. This sample has 690,000 or so distinct CDR3 sequences; around 20% occur once, and the top ten carry approximately 16%. Sequenced: blood. Receptors originate from a woman aged 45-59 years with Graves' hyperthyroidism that later progressed to Graves' ophthalmopathy.

This clonotype came up many times. This chain connects TRBV9 to TRBJ1-5; the D gene is possibly TRBD1 (6 bases). Between the trimmed V and J ends, which lost 3 bases and 7 bases, there was a span of 14 bases. This CDR3 comprises 14 residues. Germline CDR1 SGDLS, CDR2 YYNGEE. The CDR3 coding sequence is TGTGCCAGCAGCGAGACAGGCGTCAACCAGCCCCAGCATTTT. The encoded protein is CASSETGVNQPQHF.

Remarks on this clonotype: A clone one base away is much larger, so this may be a read error. This chain joins TRBV29-1 and TRBJ1-1, with D maybe TRBD1 (5 bases). Germline values: CDR1 SQVTM, CDR2 ANQGSEA. The CDR3 consists of 15 residues. CDR3 in DNA: TGCAGCGTGAGGGCTTGGGACGGTATGAACACTGAAGTTTTCTTT. This encodes CSVRAWDGMNTEVFF. The variable domain in full, with the rest retrieved from reference TRBV29-1 and TRBJ1-1, is SAVISQKPSRDICQRGTSLTIQCQVDSQVTMMFWYRQQPGQSLTLIATANQGSEATYESGFVIDKFPISRPNLTFSTLTVSNMSPEDSSIYLCSVRAWDGMNTEVFFGQGTRLTVV.

The chain combines TRBV11-2 with TRBJ2-7; maybe TRBD2 (5 bases). CDR3 size: 13 residues. Germline CDR1 is SGHAT and CDR2 is FQNNGV. V was shortened by 2 bases and J by 3 bases, with 8 bases between the two germline ends. CDR3 nucleotide sequence: TGTGCCAGCAGCTTAAGGACTCACTACGAGCAGTACTTC. It translates to CASSLRTHYEQYF.

This clonotype was seen repeatedly, ten times or more. At one boundary the junction diverges from the germline segment, which might be a read error. This chain uses TRBV4-1 with TRBJ1-5, with 8 bases fitting TRBD1. The length of the CDR3 is 14 residues. CDR1 and CDR2 from the germline V gene are MGHRA and YSYEKL. Here the CDR3 reads CASSQGTGGQPQHF. The CDR3 DNA is TGTGCCAGCAGCCAAGGGACAGGCGGCCAGCCCCAGCATTTT.

The chain recombines TRBV27 with TRBJ2-5, with D tentatively TRBD2 (6 bases). The CDR3 covers 16 residues. Germline V gene sequence: CDR1 MNHEY, CDR2 SMNVEV (reference sequence). V shed 7 bases and J shed 2 bases, with 20 bases lying between them. Here the CDR3 reads CASTSRGGGGQETQYF. CDR3 bases: TGTGCCAGCACTTCCCGCGGAGGTGGGGGGCAAGAGACCCAGTACTTC.

This rearrangement joins TRBV19 to TRBJ1-2; 7 nucleotides match TRBD1. The CDR3 extends over 12 amino acids. The V and J ends lost 8 bases and 7 bases, in that order; junction bases with no gene match: 7. Germline V gives CDR1 LNHDA, CDR2 SQIVND (reference sequence). CDR3 loop: CASQTGEGGYTF. In nucleotides, the CDR3 is TGTGCCAGTCAAACAGGGGAAGGTGGCTACACCTTC.

This clonotype was detected only a few times. The rearrangement links TRBV7-9 to TRBJ1-4; D may be TRBD1 (5 bases). The ends were cut back, 1 base at V and 5 bases at J, with 14 bases in the middle. There are 16 residues in the CDR3. The germline V gene encodes CDR1 SEHNR and CDR2 FQNEAQ (reference sequence). CDR3 region: CASSLVWLRGNEKLFF. CDR3 DNA sequence: TGTGCCAGCAGCTTAGTTTGGTTACGGGGGAATGAAAAACTGTTTTTT.

This clonotype has at least ten counts. The chain couples TRBV11-1 to TRBJ1-6, with a possible D match to TRBD1 (6 bases). V lost 5 bases, J lost 7 bases, and 15 bases lay in between. Germline CDR1 is SGHAT and CDR2 is FQDESV (reference sequence). The CDR3 loop spans 15 amino acids. This chain's CDR3 is CASSHRALGNSPLHF. CDR3 sequence (DNA): TGTGCCAGCAGCCACAGGGCCTTGGGGAATTCACCCCTCCACTTT.

Many counts were recorded for this clonotype. The chain recombines TRBV20-1 with TRBJ1-5; D call uncertain. Germline lookup yields CDR1 DFQATT and CDR2 SNEGSKA (reference sequence). Trimming shortened V by 5 bases and J by 4 bases, and 12 bases separated the two germline ends. This CDR3 comprises 13 residues. The CDR3 DNA sequence: TGCAGTGCTCTGCTCCTTAGGAATCAGCCCCAGCATTTT. Its translation: CSALLLRNQPQHF.

The chain couples TRBV6-1 to TRBJ1-2; D may be TRBD1 (5 bases). CDR1 is MNHNS, CDR2 SASEGT, per germline. The CDR3 length is 15 residues. Deletions cut 7 bases from V and 7 bases from J, with 22 bases between. The CDR3 coding sequence is TGTGCCAGCATAGTTCAGGGACGCTCGCCCGGTGGCTACACCTTC. It encodes CASIVQGRSPGGYTF.

CDR3 coding DNA: TGTGCCAGCAGCCGTCACCCCGGGACTAGCGGGGGGGCCTCCTACAATGAGCAGTTCTTC. Amino acids: CASSRHPGTSGGASYNEQFF. The rearrangement uses TRBV11-2 and TRBJ2-1, with 16 nucleotides matching TRBD2. Germline-derived CDR1 and CDR2 are SGHAT and FQNNGV. Germline trimming cut 5 bases from V and 0 bases from J; bases unmatched to any gene: 10. CDR3 length: 20 residues.

CDR3 bases: TGCGCCAGCGGAGCTCAAACCACCGGGGAGCTGTTTTTT. Encoded protein: CASGAQTTGELFF. This rearrangement joins TRBV5-1 to TRBJ2-2; D call uncertain. The V gene's germline CDR1 is SGHRS and CDR2 YFSETQ. The CDR3 extends over 13 amino acids. Deletions cut 7 bases from V and 4 bases from J, with 11 bases between.

This chain links TRBV9 with TRBJ2-7; weak D call: TRBD2 (6 bases). The CDR3 has 15 amino acids. Germline V gene sequence: CDR1 SGDLS, CDR2 YYNGEE. Trimming removed 2 bases from V and 7 bases from J, with 19 bases in between. The DNA of the CDR3 is TGTGCCAGCAGCGTCGGGGACTCTCGTTTTTGGGAGCAGTACTTC. Translation gives CASSVGDSRFWEQYF.

Regarding this clonotype: An end of the junction differs from the germline gene, which may be a read error. This chain uses TRBV5-1 with TRBJ2-1, with D tentatively TRBD2 (5 bases). This CDR3 has 14 residues. Per the germline V gene, CDR1 is SGHRS and CDR2 is YFSETQ. As DNA, the CDR3 is TGTGCCAGCAGCTTGGGCAGGACCCCGGGGGAGCAGTTCTTC. This gives the protein CASSLGRTPGEQFF.

The V gene is TRBV6-5, the J gene TRBJ2-7; TRBD1 or TRBD2 may be the D gene (6 bases each). There are 15 residues in the CDR3. Deletions cut 2 bases from V and 7 bases from J, with 18 bases between. The V gene's germline CDR1 is MNHEY and CDR2 SVGAGI. CDR3: CASSYEGGSLIEQYF. DNA of the CDR3: TGTGCCAGCAGTTACGAGGGGGGCTCCTTGATAGAGCAGTACTTC.

This clonotype was found many times. V and J are TRBV5-1 and TRBJ1-5; 7 bases align to TRBD1. Trimming removed 4 bases from V and 3 bases from J; junction bases left unmatched: 7. The CDR3 is 15 residues long. Germline values: CDR1 SGHRS, CDR2 YFSETQ. The CDR3 loop is CASSEMTGNNQPQHF. CDR3 in DNA: TGCGCCAGCAGCGAGATGACAGGGAACAATCAGCCCCAGCATTTT.

A remark on this clonotype: An end of the junction differs from the germline gene, which may be a read error. This chain joins TRBV6-5 and TRBJ1-2, with 8 bases fitting TRBD1. This CDR3 is built from 14 residues. The germline gives CDR1 MNHEY, CDR2 SVGAGI. CDR3 DNA: TGTGCCGGCAGTTCTCACAGGGGGAGCTATGGCTACACCTTC. Translation gives CAGSSHRGSYGYTF.

The chain uses TRBV29-1 and TRBJ2-1; D unclear. The CDR3 has 15 amino acids. Germline V CDR1 and CDR2: SQVTM, ANQGSEA. The ends were cut back, 3 bases at V and 4 bases at J, with 16 bases in the middle. CDR3 DNA sequence: TGCAGCGTTGAGTTCGGGCTGGTAATTTACAATGAGCAGTTCTTC. Translation gives CSVEFGLVIYNEQFF.

This clonotype was picked up many times. The rearrangement uses TRBV3-1 and TRBJ1-1; D uncertain. The CDR3 is 12 residues long. Trimming removed 2 bases at V and 7 bases at J, with 8 bases between. The germline V gene has CDR1 LGHDT and CDR2 YNNKEL (reference sequence). CDR3 region: CASSQQDLEAFF. The CDR3 DNA reads as TGTGCCAGCAGCCAACAGGACCTTGAAGCTTTCTTT.

This clonotype came up many times. The gene calls are TRBV6-1 and TRBJ2-5; D remains unclear. V was clipped by 5 bases and J by 1 base, with 11 bases between them. The CDR3 length is 14 residues. Germline V gene sequence: CDR1 MNHNS, CDR2 SASEGT. For the CDR3, the DNA is TGTGCCAGCAGTTCCTCAGGCACCCAAGAGACCCAGTACTTC. Amino acids: CASSSSGTQETQYF.

This clonotype was picked up many times. The gene calls are TRBV11-2 and TRBJ1-2; tentative D call: TRBD1 (5 bases). V lost 4 bases to trimming and J lost 2 bases, with 17 bases between them. In germline, CDR1 is SGHAT, CDR2 FQNNGV. This CDR3 comprises 16 residues. CDR3 residues: CASSSAGSGVNYGYTF. CDR3 nucleotide sequence: TGTGCCAGCAGCTCCGCTGGATCGGGGGTAAACTATGGCTACACCTTC.

The chain joins TRBV5-5 to TRBJ1-1; D possibly corresponds to TRBD1 (5 bases). The CDR3 loop spans 13 amino acids. The V end lost 1 base, the J end lost 6 bases, and 10 bases lay between the germline ends. Germline CDR1 and CDR2: SGHKS and YYEKEE (reference sequence). DNA of the CDR3: TGTGCCAGCAGCTTGATCAGGGAGTCTGAAGCTTTCTTT. Residues: CASSLIRESEAFF.

This chain connects TRBV5-1 to TRBJ1-2; 9 bases align to TRBD1. The CDR3 runs 15 residues. With 2 bases clipped from V and 3 bases from J, the junction kept 5 bases outside the gene matches. Germline V lookup: CDR1 SGHRS, CDR2 YFSETQ. CDR3 bases: TGCGCCAGCAGCTTCGGGACAGGGTCAGACTATGGCTACACCTTC. Amino acids: CASSFGTGSDYGYTF.

This clonotype was counted only a few times. V gene TRBV27 combines with J gene TRBJ1-2, with TRBD1 matching over 10 bases. In germline, CDR1 is MNHEY, CDR2 SMNVEV (reference sequence). This CDR3 region has 16 residues. The junction had 7 bases not matched to a gene; V was cut back by 6 bases and J by 0 bases. The CDR3 is CASSLTGGTANYGYTF. Written as DNA, the CDR3 is TGTGCCAGCAGCCTGACAGGGGGCACGGCTAACTATGGCTACACCTTC.

This clonotype was counted ten times or more. The V gene is TRBV7-9, the J gene TRBJ2-7; 10 bases line up with TRBD1. Trimming took 5 bases from V and 6 from J; bases not matched to a gene: 7. The CDR3 sequence is 14 residues long. Germline CDR1 reads SEHNR; CDR2 reads FQNEAQ (reference sequence). The CDR3 DNA reads TGTGCCAGCAGCGTGACAGGGGGCCTCGGCGAGCAGTACTTC. Encoded protein: CASSVTGGLGEQYF.

This chain joins TRBV9 and TRBJ2-1, with D possibly being TRBD1 (5 bases). V dropped 3 bases and J dropped 8 bases, with 12 bases sitting between them. CDR1 and CDR2 from the germline V gene are SGDLS and YYNGEE. The CDR3 runs 13 residues. The DNA of the CDR3 is TGTGCCAGCAGCGCGAACCCAGGGCATGAGCAGTTCTTC. Translated, it gives CASSANPGHEQFF.

The V and J genes are TRBV10-1 and TRBJ2-1; D is possibly TRBD1 or TRBD2 (5 bases each). Germline values: CDR1 WNHNN, CDR2 SYGVQD (reference sequence). The CDR3 is 17 residues long. The germline V and J ends were trimmed by 1 base and 0 bases, with 13 bases remaining between them. CDR3 bases: TGCGCCAGCAGTGAGTTAAGGGACGAGAGCTCCTACAATGAGCAGTTCTTC. Protein sequence: CASSELRDESSYNEQFF.

This clonotype turned up a few times. The J gene is TRBJ2-5, the V gene TRBV11-3; maybe TRBD2 (7 bases). Germline CDR1 reads SGHNT; CDR2 reads YENEEA. The CDR3 length is 15 residues. Trimming took off 5 bases at V and 4 bases at J, with 17 bases between the two ends. The CDR3 DNA follows: TGTGCCAGCAGCCCCGGGGGGCCCCGGGGAGAGACCCAGTACTTC. It codes for CASSPGGPRGETQYF. Full variable domain (rest looked up from reference TRBV11-3 and TRBJ2-5): EAGVVQSPRYKIIEKKQPVAFWCNPISGHNTLYWYLQNLGQGPELLIRYENEEAVDDSQLPKDRFSAERLKGVDSTLKIQPAELGDSAVYLCASSPGGPRGETQYFGPGTRLLVL.